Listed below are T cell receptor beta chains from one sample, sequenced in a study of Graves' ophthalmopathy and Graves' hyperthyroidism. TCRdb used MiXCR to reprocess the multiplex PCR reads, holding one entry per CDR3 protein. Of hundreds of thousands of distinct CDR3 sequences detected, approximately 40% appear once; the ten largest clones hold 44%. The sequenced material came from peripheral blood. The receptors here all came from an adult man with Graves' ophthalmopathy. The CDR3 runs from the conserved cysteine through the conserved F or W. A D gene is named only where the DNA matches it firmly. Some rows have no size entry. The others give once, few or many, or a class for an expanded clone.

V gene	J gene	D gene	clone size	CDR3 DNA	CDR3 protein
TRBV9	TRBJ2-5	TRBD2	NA	TGTGCCAGCAGCGCGTGGACTAGCGGGGGCCAAGAGACCCAGTACTTC	CASSAWTSGGQETQYF
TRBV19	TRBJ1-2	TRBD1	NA	TGTGCCAGTAGATCGGGACAGGGCTTTAACTATGGCTACACCTTC	CASRSGQGFNYGYTF
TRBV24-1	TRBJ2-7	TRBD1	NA	TGTGCCACCAGTGCCAGGGGGAATAACGAGCAGTACTTC	CATSARGNNEQYF
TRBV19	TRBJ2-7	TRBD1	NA	TGTGCCAGCAGTGTACAGGGGGCTTTGTCCGAGCAGTACTTC	CASSVQGALSEQYF
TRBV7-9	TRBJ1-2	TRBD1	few	TGTGCCAGCAGCTCCACAGGGGGCTACTATGGCTACACCTTC	CASSSTGGYYGYTF
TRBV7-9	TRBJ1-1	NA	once	TGTGCCAGCAGCCTTCCTTTGAACACTGAAGCTTTCTTT	CASSLPLNTEAFF
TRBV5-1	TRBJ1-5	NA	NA	TGCGCCAGCAGCTTGAACGTGGATCAGCCCCAGCATTTT	CASSLNVDQPQHF
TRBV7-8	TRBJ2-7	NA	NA	TGTGCCAGCAGCTTAGCTGGTCAGCTTAGCTCCTACGAGCAGAACTTC	CASSLAGQLSSYEQNF
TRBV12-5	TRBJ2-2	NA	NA	TGTGCTAGTGGTTTGGAAGAGGGGGGGCCAGGGGGCGCCGACACCGGGGAGCTGTTTTTT	CASGLEEGGPGGADTGELFF
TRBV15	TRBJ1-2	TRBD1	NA	TGTGCCACCAGCAGATCATACAATCTTCCCGGGACAGGCCGACCTGAGTACACCTTC	CATSRSYNLPGTGRPEYTF
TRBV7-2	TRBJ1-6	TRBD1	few	TGTGCCAGCAGCCAAGACCCTACAGGGGAAAATTCACCCCTCCACTTT	CASSQDPTGENSPLHF
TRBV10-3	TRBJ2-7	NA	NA	TGTGCCATCAGTGACGCAACGGATTACGAGCAGTACTTC	CAISDATDYEQYF
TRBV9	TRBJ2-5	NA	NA	TGTGCCAGCAGCGTTAGAACCGGGGAGACCCAGTACTTC	CASSVRTGETQYF
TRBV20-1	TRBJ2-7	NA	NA	TGCAGTGCTAGCCCCAGCGCGGGGCGTTGGGGTTCCGAGCAGTACTTC	CSASPSAGRWGSEQYF
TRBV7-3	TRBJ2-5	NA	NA	TGTGCCAGCAGCTTAACAGGAGGGATCCGGGAAGAGACCCAGTACTTC	CASSLTGGIREETQYF
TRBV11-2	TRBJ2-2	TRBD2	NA	TGTGCCAGCAGCTTAGGGGCGACTAGCGGGAGAGTCACCGGGGAGCTGTTTTTT	CASSLGATSGRVTGELFF
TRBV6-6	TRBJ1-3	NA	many	TGTGCCAGCAGATGGACAGTCTCTGGAAACACCATATATTTT	CASRWTVSGNTIYF
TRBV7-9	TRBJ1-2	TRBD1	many	TGTGCCAGCAGCTCCCTGGACAGGCGGGGCTACACCTTC	CASSSLDRRGYTF
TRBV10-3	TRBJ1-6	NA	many	TGTGCCAGCAGTTATCAATACAGGGTTGGGTCACCCCTCCACTTT	CASSYQYRVGSPLHF
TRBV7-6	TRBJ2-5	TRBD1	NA	TGTGCCAGCAGCCAAGATGGAAGAGACAGGGGAATATGGGAGACCCAGTACTTC	CASSQDGRDRGIWETQYF
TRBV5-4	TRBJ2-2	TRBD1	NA	TGTGCCATGCATAACGGACAGGCGAACACCGGGGAGCTGTTTTTT	CAMHNGQANTGELFF
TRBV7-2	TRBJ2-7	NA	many	TGTGCCAGCAGCTTAGCAGCGAGGAGAACCTACGAGCAGTACTTC	CASSLAARRTYEQYF
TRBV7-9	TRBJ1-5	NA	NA	TGCGCCAGCAGCCAAGAAATCGACAGGTTCTATAGCAATCAGCCCCAGCATTTT	CASSQEIDRFYSNQPQHF
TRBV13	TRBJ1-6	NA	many	TGTGCCAGCAGCAGCTGGACAGAGACTAATTCACCCCTCCACTTT	CASSSWTETNSPLHF
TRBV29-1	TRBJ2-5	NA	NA	TGCAGCTCAGGTCCAGGGGAAGAGACCCAGTACTTC	CSSGPGEETQYF
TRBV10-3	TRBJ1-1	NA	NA	TGTGCCATCAGTGGGGGGGCAGGGGATACTGAAGCTTTCTTT	CAISGGAGDTEAFF
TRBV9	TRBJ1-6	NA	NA	TGTGCCAGCAGCCCACTCAGCTATAATTCACCCCTCCACTTT	CASSPLSYNSPLHF
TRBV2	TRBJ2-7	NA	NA	TGTGCCAGCAGCTTGGATACAGGAACCTACGAGCAGTACTTC	CASSLDTGTYEQYF
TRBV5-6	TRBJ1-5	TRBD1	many	TGTGCCAGCAGCAGAAACAGGGGACAGCCCCAGCATTTT	CASSRNRGQPQHF
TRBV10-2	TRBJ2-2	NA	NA	TGTGCCAACACTCGACAGTCGACCGGGGAGCTGTTTTTT	CANTRQSTGELFF
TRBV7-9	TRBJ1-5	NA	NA	TGTGCCTGGAGTGTCTCGAACAGAAATCAGCCCCAGCATTTT	CAWSVSNRNQPQHF
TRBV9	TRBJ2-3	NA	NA	TGTGCCAGCAGCCCGCGCCCCGCCAGAGATACGCAGTATTTT	CASSPRPARDTQYF
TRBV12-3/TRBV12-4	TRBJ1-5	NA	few	TGTGCCAGCAGTTACATAGGGGCGCGAGGGCAGCCCCAGCATTTT	CASSYIGARGQPQHF
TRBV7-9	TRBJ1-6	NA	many	TGTGCCAGCAGCTTTTCGGGACGGGATTCACCCCTCCACTTT	CASSFSGRDSPLHF
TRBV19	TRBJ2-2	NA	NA	TGTGCCAGTAGTATCCTGGCAGGGTGGGCGAACACCGGGGAGCTGTTTTTT	CASSILAGWANTGELFF
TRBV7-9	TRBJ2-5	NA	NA	TGTGCCAGCAGCTTAACAACCACAGGTCAAGAGACCCAGTACTTC	CASSLTTTGQETQYF
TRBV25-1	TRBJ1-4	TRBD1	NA	TGTGCCAGCAGCCTATCACCCGGACAGGGATCAGAAAAACTGTTTTTT	CASSLSPGQGSEKLFF
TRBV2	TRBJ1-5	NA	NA	TGTGCCAGCAGGAAAACTGCCGGTCCTCAGGGGTATAGCAATCAGCCCCAGCATTTT	CASRKTAGPQGYSNQPQHF
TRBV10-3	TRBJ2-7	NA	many	TGTGCCATCAGTGAGATGTACGAGCAGTACTTC	CAISEMYEQYF
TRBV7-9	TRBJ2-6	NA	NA	TGTGCCAGCATGGGGGGGGCCAACGTCCTGACTTTC	CASMGGANVLTF
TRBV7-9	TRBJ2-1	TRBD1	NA	TGTGCCAGCAGCTTGGGACAGGGAGGAGAGCAGTTCTTC	CASSLGQGGEQFF
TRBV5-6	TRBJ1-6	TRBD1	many	TGTGCCAGCAGTCGACAGGGGAGGTCCTATAATTCACCCCTCCACTTT	CASSRQGRSYNSPLHF